These 3 T cell receptor beta chains share one sample of origin, sequenced in a study of radiotherapy plus CTLA-4 blockade in lung cancer (dated by TCRdb to between 2017 and 2018). The library was prepared using the immunoSEQ multiplex PCR assay. This immuneACCESS table, as held by TCRdb, lists in-frame sequences with V and J called but not all clones. Of the missing ones, under half trace to an unresolved V gene in checked studies; the others have no known cause. This sample is represented by 40,000 to 50,000 clones; around 86% of them were singletons. Jointly, the top ten make up about 3.6% of the sample. Sequenced material: peripheral blood, taken from a patient treated with radiotherapy plus ipilimumab. The receptors originated from a human donor with non-small cell lung cancer who had stable disease on radiotherapy plus ipilimumab.

The chain uses TRBV30 and TRBJ2-6; 11 nucleotides agree with TRBD2. The germline V gene has CDR1 GTSNPN and CDR2 SVGIG (reference sequence). This CDR3 spans 15 amino acids. With 5 bases clipped from V and 0 bases from J, the junction kept 0 bases outside the gene matches. The CDR3, as DNA: TGTGCCTGGGGACTAGCGGGCTCTGGGGCCAACGTCCTGACTTTC. Translating it yields CAWGLAGSGANVLTF.

CDR3 in amino acids: CASSSGGGTF. The CDR3 nucleotides read TGTGCCAGCAGCTCGGGGGGTGGCACCTTC. V usage is TRBV28 and J usage is TRBJ1-2, with a weak D call TRBD1 (5 bases). V lost 6 bases and J lost 13, with 12 bases in between. Germline-derived CDR1 and CDR2 are MDHEN and SYDVKM. This CDR3 contains 10 residues.

The chain couples TRBV2 to TRBJ2-7, with 8 nucleotides matching TRBD2. CDR1 is SNHLY and CDR2 is FYNNEI in the germline V gene. CDR3 length: 15 amino acids. The J segment lost 5 bases and the V segment lost 4 bases, leaving 10 bases of the junction unmatched. The CDR3 coding sequence is TGTGCCAGCAGTGCCCTGGTAGCGGGATACCACGAGCAGTACTTC. Its translation: CASSALVAGYHEQYF.